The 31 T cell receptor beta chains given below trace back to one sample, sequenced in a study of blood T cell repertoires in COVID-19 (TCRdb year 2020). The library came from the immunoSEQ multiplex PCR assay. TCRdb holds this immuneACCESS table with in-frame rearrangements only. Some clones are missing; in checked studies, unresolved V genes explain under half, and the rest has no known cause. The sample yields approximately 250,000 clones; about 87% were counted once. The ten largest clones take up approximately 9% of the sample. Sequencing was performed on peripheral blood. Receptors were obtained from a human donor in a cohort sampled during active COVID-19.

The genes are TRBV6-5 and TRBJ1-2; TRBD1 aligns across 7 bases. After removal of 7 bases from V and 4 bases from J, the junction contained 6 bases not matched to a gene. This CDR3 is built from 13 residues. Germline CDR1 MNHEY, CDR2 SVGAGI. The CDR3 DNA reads TGTGCCAGCACACCGGGACAGTTCTATGGCTACACCTTC. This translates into CASTPGQFYGYTF.

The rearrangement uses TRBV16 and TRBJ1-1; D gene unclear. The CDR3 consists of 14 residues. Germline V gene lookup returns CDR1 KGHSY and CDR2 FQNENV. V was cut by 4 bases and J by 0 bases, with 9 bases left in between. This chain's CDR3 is CASSPTNMNTEAFF. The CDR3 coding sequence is TGTGCCAGCAGCCCGACAAATATGAACACTGAAGCTTTCTTT. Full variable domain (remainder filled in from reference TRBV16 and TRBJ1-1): GEEVAQTPKHLVRGEGQKAKLYCAPIKGHSYVFWYQQVLKNEFKFLISFQNENVFDETGMPKERFSAKCLPNSPCSLEIQATKLEDSAVYFCASSPTNMNTEAFFGQGTRLTVV.

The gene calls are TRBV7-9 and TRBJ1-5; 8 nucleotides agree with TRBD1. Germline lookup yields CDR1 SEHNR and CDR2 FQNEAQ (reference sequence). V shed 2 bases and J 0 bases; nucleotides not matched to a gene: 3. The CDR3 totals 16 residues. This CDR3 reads CASSLYRGDSNQPQHF. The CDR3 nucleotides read TGTGCCAGCAGCTTATACAGGGGGGATAGCAATCAGCCCCAGCATTTT.

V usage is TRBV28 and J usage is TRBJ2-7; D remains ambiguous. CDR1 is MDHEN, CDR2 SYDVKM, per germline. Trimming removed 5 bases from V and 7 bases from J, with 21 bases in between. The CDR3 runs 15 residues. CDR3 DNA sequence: TGTGCCAGCAGTCCAAACTTGTACCCCTCCCGGGAGCAGTACTTC. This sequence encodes CASSPNLYPSREQYF.

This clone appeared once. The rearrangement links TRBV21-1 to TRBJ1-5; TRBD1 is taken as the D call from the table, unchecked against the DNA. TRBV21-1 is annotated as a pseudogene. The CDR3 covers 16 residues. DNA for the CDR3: TGTGCCAGCACCAAAGGAGGACAGGGAAAAATTCAGCCCCAGCATTTT. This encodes CASTKGGQGKIQPQHF.

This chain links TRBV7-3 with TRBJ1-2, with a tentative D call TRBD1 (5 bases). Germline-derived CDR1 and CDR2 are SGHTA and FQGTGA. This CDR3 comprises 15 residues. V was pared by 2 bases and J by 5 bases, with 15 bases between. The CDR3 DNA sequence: TGTGCCAGCAGCTTATCTGGGAAGGGGAGGTATGGCTACACCTTC. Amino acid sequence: CASSLSGKGRYGYTF.

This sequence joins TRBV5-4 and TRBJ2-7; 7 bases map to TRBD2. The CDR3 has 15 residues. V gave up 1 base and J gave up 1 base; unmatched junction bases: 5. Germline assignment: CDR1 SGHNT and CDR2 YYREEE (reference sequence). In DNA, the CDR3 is TGTGCCAGCAGCTTGATCGGCGGGAGTTCCTACGAGCAGTACTTC. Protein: CASSLIGGSSYEQYF.

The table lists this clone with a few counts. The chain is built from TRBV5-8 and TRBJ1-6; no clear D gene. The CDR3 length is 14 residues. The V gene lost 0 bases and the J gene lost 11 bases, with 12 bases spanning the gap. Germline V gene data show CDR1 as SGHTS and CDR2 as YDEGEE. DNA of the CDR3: TGTGCCAGCAGCTTGGCCGCGGGCGGAGCACCCCTCCACTTT. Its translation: CASSLAAGGAPLHF.

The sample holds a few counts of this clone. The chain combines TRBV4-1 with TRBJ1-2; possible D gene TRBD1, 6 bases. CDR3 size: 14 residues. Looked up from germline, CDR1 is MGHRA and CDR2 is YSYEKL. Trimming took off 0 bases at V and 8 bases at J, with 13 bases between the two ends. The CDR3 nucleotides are TGCGCCAGCAGCCAAGATGGGACAATAGACGGCTACACCTTC. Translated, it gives CASSQDGTIDGYTF.

CDR3 sequence reads: CASSPRTSGTFENEQFF. CDR3 DNA sequence: TGTGCCAGCAGCCCCCGGACTAGCGGGACCTTCGAGAATGAGCAGTTCTTC. This chain links TRBV4-2 with TRBJ2-1; 12 bases map to TRBD2. V lost 4 bases, J lost 7 bases, and 11 bases stayed unmatched. The germline CDR1 and CDR2 sequences are LGHNA and YNFKEQ. This CDR3 has 17 amino acids.

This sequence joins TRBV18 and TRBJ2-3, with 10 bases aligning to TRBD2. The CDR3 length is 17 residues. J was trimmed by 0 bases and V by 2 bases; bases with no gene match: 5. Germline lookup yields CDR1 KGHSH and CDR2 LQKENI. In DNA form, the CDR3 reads TGTGCCAGCTCACCAAACTCGGGACTAGCGAGCACAGATACGCAGTATTTT. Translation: CASSPNSGLASTDTQYF.

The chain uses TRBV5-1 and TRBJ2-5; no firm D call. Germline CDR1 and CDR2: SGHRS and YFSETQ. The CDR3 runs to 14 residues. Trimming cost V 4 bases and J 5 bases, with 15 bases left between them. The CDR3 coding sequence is TGCGCCAGCAGCCCCGCACCGCTTCGGGAGACCCAGTACTTC. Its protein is CASSPAPLRETQYF.

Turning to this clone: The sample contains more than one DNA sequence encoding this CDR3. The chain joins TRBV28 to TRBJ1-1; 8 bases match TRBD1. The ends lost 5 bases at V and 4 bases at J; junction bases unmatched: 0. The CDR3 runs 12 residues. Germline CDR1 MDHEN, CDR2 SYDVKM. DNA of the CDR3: TGTGCCAGCAGTACAGGGGGCACTGAAGCTTTCTTT. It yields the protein CASSTGGTEAFF.

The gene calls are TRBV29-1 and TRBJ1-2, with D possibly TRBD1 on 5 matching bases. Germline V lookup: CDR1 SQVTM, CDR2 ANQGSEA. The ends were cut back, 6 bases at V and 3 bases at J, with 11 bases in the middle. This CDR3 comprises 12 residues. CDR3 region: CSVHRYHYGYTF. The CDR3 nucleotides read TGCAGCGTCCACAGGTACCACTATGGCTACACCTTC.

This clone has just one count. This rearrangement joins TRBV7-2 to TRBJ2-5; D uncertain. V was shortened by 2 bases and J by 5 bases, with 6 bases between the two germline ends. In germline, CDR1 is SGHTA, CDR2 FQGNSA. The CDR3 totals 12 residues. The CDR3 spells CASSLSVETQYF. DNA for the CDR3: TGTGCCAGCAGCTTATCGGTGGAGACCCAGTACTTC.

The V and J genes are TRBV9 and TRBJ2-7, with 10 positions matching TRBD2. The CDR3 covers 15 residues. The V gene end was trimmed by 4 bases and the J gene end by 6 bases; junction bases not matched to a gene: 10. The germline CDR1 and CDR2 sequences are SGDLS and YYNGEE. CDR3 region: CASSQSSGSRREQYF. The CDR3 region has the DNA TGTGCCAGCAGCCAATCTAGCGGGAGCCGTCGCGAGCAGTACTTC.

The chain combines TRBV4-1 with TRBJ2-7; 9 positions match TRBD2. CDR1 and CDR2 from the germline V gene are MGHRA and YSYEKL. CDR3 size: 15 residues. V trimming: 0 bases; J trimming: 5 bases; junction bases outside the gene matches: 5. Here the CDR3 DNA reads TGCGCCAGCAGCCAAGATCCGGCTAGCGGGGACGAGCAGTACTTC. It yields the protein CASSQDPASGDEQYF.

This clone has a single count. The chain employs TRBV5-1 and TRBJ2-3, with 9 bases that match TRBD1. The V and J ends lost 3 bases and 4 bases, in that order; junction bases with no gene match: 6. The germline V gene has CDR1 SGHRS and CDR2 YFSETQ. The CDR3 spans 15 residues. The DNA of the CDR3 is TGCGCCAGCAGCTCCCGGGACAGGGTGTCAGATACGCAGTATTTT. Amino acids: CASSSRDRVSDTQYF.

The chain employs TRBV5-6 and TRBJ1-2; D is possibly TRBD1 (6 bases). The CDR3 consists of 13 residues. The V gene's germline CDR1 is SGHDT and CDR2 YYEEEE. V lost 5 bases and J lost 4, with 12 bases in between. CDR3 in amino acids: CASRFQGSYGYTF. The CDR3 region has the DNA TGTGCCAGCAGATTCCAGGGGAGCTATGGCTACACCTTC.

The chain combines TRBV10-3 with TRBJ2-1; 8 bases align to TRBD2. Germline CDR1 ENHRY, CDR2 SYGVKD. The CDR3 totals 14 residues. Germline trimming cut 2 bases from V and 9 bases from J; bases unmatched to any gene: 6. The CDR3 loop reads CAISERGGLTEQFF. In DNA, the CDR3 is TGTGCCATCAGTGAGCGGGGGGGACTCACTGAGCAGTTCTTC.

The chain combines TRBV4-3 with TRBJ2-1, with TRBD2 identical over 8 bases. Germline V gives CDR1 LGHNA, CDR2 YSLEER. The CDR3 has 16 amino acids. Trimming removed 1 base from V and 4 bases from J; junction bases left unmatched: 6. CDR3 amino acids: CASSQVTSGGYNEQFF. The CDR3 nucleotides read TGCGCCAGCAGCCAAGTAACTAGCGGAGGATACAATGAGCAGTTCTTC.

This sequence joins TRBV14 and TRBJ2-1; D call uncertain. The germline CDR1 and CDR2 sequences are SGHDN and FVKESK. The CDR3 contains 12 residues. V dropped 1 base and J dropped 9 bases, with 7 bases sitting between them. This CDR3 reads CASSQGYGEQFF. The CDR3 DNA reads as TGTGCCAGCAGCCAAGGGTACGGTGAGCAGTTCTTC.

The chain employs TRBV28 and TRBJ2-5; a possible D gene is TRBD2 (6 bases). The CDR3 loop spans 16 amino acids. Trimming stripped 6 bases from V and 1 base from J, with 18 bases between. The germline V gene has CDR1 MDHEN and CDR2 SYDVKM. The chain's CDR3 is CASSSIGWGGQETQYF. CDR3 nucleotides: TGTGCCAGCAGCTCGATAGGATGGGGAGGCCAAGAGACCCAGTACTTC.

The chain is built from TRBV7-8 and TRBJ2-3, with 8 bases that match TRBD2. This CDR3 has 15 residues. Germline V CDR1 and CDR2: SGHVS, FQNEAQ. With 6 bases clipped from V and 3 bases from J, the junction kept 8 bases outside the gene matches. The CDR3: CASRTGGAETDTQYF. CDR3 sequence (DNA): TGTGCCAGCAGGACGGGGGGGGCTGAAACAGATACGCAGTATTTT.

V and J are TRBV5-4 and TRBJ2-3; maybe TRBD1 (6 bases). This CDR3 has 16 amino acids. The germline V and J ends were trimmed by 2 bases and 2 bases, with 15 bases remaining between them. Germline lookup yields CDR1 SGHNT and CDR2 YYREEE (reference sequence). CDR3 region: CASSLGGVSYTDTQYF. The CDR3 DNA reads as TGTGCCAGCAGCTTAGGGGGAGTCAGTTACACAGATACGCAGTATTTT. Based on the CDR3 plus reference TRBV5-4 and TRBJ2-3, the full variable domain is ETGVTQSPTHLIKTRGQQVTLRCSSQSGHNTVSWYQQALGQGPQFIFQYYREEENGRGNFPPRFSGLQFPNYSSELNVNALELDDSALYLCASSLGGVSYTDTQYFGPGTRLTVL.

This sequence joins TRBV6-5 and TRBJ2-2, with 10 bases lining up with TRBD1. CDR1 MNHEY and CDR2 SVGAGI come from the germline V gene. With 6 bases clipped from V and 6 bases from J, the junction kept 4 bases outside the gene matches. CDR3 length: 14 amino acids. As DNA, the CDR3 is TGTGCCAGCAGAATGGACAGGGGGGCCGGGGAGCTGTTTTTT. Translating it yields CASRMDRGAGELFF.

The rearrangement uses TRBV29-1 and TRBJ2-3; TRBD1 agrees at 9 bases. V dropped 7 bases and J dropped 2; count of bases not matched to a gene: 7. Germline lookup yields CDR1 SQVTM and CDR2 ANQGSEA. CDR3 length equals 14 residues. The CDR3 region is CSGGQGTSTDTQYF. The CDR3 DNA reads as TGCAGCGGCGGACAGGGGACTTCCACAGATACGCAGTATTTT.

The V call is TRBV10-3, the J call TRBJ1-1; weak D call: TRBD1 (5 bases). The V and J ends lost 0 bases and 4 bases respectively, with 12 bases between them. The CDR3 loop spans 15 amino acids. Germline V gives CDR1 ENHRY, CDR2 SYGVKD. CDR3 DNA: TGTGCCATCAGTGAGTCGGCGGGGGGTCCCACTGAAGCTTTCTTT. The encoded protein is CAISESAGGPTEAFF.

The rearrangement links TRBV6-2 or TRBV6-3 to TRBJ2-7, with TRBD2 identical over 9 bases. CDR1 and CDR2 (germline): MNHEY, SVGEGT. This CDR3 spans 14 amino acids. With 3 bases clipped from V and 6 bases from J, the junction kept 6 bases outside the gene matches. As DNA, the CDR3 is TGTGCCAGCAGTTATCTTGCGGGGGGGACCGAGCAGTACTTC. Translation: CASSYLAGGTEQYF.

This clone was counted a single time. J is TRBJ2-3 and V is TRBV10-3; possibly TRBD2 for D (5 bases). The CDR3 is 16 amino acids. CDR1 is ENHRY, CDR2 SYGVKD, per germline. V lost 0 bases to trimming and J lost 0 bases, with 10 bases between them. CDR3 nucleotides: TGTGCCATCAGTGAGTCGATCGGGGTGAGCACAGATACGCAGTATTTT. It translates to CAISESIGVSTDTQYF.

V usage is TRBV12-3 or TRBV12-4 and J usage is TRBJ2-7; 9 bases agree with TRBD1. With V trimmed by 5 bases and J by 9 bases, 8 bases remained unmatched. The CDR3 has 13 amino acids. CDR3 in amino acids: CASSSNRGLGQYF. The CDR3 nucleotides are TGTGCCAGCAGTAGCAACAGGGGGCTGGGGCAGTACTTC.